This T cell receptor (beta chain) is from a study of Ad26.COV2.S vaccination and SARS-CoV-2 variants. This clone was seen a few times. Profiling relied on immunoSEQ multiplex PCR, and the TCRdb table lists in-frame clones only, not all of them. The data show some 300,000 clones, about 86% seen once. Trimming left V 0 bases short and J 0 bases short, with 9 bases between. This CDR3 has 16 residues. Noted treatment: 15 to 20 received Ad26.COV2.S at low or high dose, single or two shots; 5 received placebo; per-sample allocation not given. At day 63 after the first vaccine or placebo injection, samples were drawn.

The chain links TRBV6-7 to TRBJ1-5; D gene uncertain. TRBV6-7 is flagged as an ORF with uncertain function. The sample consisted of peripheral blood, taken in a trial of Ad26.COV2.S vaccine versus placebo. This clonotype was obtained from a person aged 18-60 years who received the Ad26.COV2.S COVID-19 vaccine or a placebo. DNA of the CDR3: TGTGCCAGCAGTTACTCGAATCGCCTTAGCAATCAGCCCCAGCATTTT. Amino acid sequence: CASSYSNRLSNQPQHF.